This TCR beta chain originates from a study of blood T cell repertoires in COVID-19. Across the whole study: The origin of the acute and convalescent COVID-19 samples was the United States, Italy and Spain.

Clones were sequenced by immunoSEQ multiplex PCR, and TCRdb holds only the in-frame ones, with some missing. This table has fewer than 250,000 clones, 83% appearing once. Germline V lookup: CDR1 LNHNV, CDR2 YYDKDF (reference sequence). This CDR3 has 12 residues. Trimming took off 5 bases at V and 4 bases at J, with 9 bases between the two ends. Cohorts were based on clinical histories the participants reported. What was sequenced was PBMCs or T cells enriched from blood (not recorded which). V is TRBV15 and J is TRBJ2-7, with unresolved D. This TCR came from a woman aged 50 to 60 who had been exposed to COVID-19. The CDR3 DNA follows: TGTGCCACCAGCGCCTCCGGTTACGAGCAGTACTTC. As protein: CATSASGYEQYF.